This is a list of T cell receptor beta chains from one sample in a study of response to subunit inactivated influenza vaccine. One entry per CDR3 protein, called by TCRdb with MiXCR from the RT-PCR reads. The table includes about 650,000 distinct CDR3 sequences, around 16% detected once. The sample consisted of PBMCs from blood, taken roughly 12 days after vaccination. All receptors come from a man in his fifties who received an inactivated influenza vaccine. Each CDR3 is given with its conserved first and last residue. The D gene is left open where the match is weak. A row's size may be missing; if present it is once, few, many or a size class.

V,D,size,J,CDR3,DNA
TRBV12-3/TRBV12-4,TRBD1,.,TRBJ1-1,CAISLDVYYGTGINTEAFF,TGTGCCATCAGTTTAGATGTATATTACGGGACAGGGATAAACACTGAAGCTTTCTTT
TRBV2,TRBD1,.,TRBJ1-3,CASIRDRGNTIYF,TGTGCCAGCATACGGGACAGGGGAAACACCATATATTTT
TRBV12-3/TRBV12-4,TRBD1,many,TRBJ1-1,CASRLTGMGTEAFF,TGTGCCAGCAGGTTGACAGGGATGGGCACTGAAGCTTTCTTT
TRBV4-2,.,.,TRBJ1-4,CASSQDAGGSEKLFF,TGTGCCAGCAGCCAAGACGCGGGGGGAAGTGAAAAACTGTTTTTT
TRBV2,.,.,TRBJ1-1,CAGHLGRDTEAFF,TGTGCCGGACATCTGGGGCGTGACACTGAAGCTTTCTTT
TRBV7-9,.,many,TRBJ1-2,CASSLGLYGYTF,TGTGCCAGCAGCTTGGGCCTCTATGGCTACACCTTC
TRBV12-3/TRBV12-4,.,.,TRBJ1-2,CASQGAANYGYTF,TGTGCCAGCCAGGGCGCAGCTAACTATGGCTACACCTTC
TRBV20-1,.,.,TRBJ2-3,CSPGTRSTDTQYF,TGCAGTCCCGGGACCCGTAGCACAGATACGCAGTATTTT
TRBV3-1,.,few,TRBJ2-5,CASSQQGPQYF,TGTGCCAGCAGCCAACAGGGGCCCCAGTACTTC
TRBV29-1,.,few,TRBJ2-4,CSVEDAGRYIQYF,TGCAGCGTTGAAGATGCGGGACGGTACATTCAGTACTTC
TRBV19,TRBD2,.,TRBJ2-3,CASRQDGTSGPTQYF,TGTGCCAGTAGGCAGGACGGGACTAGCGGGCCGACGCAGTATTTT
TRBV10-3,TRBD1,.,TRBJ2-3,CAISFLGTGEGADTQYF,TGTGCCATCAGTTTCTTAGGGACAGGGGAGGGGGCAGATACGCAGTATTTT
TRBV7-2,.,.,TRBJ2-7,CASSDRARLAVEQYF,TGTGCCAGCAGCGATAGAGCGCGTTTGGCAGTCGAGCAGTACTTC
TRBV12-3/TRBV12-4,TRBD2,.,TRBJ2-1,CASSFASGGSNEQFF,TGTGCCAGCAGTTTCGCTAGCGGGGGGTCTAATGAGCAGTTCTTC
TRBV20-1,.,.,TRBJ2-2,CSARSTLTGELFF,TGCAGTGCTAGAAGCACACTCACCGGGGAGCTGTTTTTT
TRBV29-1,TRBD1,.,TRBJ1-2,CSVGTGAFGYGYTF,TGCAGCGTTGGGACAGGGGCCTTTGGGTATGGCTACACCTTC
TRBV11-1,TRBD2,.,TRBJ2-1,CASSVEGGSNSYNEQFF,TGTGCCAGCAGCGTAGAGGGCGGGAGTAACTCCTACAATGAGCAGTTCTTC
TRBV7-2,TRBD2,.,TRBJ2-5,CASSSWGGSGETQYF,TGTGCCAGCAGCTCGTGGGGGGGGTCGGGGGAGACCCAGTACTTC
TRBV20-1,TRBD1,few,TRBJ1-3,CSAFPGDRGGNTIYF,TGCAGTGCTTTTCCTGGGGACAGGGGGGGAAACACCATATATTTT
TRBV9,TRBD1,.,TRBJ2-7,CASSGRLGTGVYEQYF,TGTGCCAGCAGCGGGCGGTTGGGGACAGGGGTCTACGAGCAGTACTTC
TRBV5-1,TRBD2,.,TRBJ2-5,CASSSGLAGPQETQYF,TGCGCCAGCAGCTCTGGACTAGCGGGCCCACAAGAGACCCAGTACTTC
TRBV6-2/TRBV6-3,.,.,TRBJ2-3,CASSYPPEGHTDTQYF,TGTGCCAGCAGTTACCCACCGGAGGGGCACACAGATACGCAGTATTTT
TRBV7-9,.,.,TRBJ2-1,CASSFGLTSYNEQFF,TGTGCCAGCAGCTTTGGACTTACCTCCTACAATGAGCAGTTCTTC
TRBV29-1,.,many,TRBJ2-7,CSAVVGPLYEQYF,TGCAGCGCCGTAGTGGGCCCTCTTTACGAGCAGTACTTC
TRBV15,.,.,TRBJ2-1,CATSRDQGGYNEQFF,TGTGCCACCAGCAGAGATCAAGGGGGATACAATGAGCAGTTCTTC
TRBV5-1,.,many,TRBJ1-4,CASSLAGPENNEKLFF,TGCGCCAGCAGCTTGGCCGGGCCCGAGAATAATGAAAAACTGTTTTTT
TRBV28,TRBD2,.,TRBJ2-1,CASSQLAGSPYNEQFF,TGTGCCAGCAGCCAACTAGCGGGAAGCCCCTACAATGAGCAGTTCTTC
TRBV7-8,.,few,TRBJ2-3,CASSRLGQLSTDTQYF,TGTGCCAGCAGCCGCCTTGGCCAGCTGAGCACAGATACGCAGTATTTT
TRBV7-9,TRBD2,many,TRBJ2-1,CASSYGLAGNEQFF,TGTGCCAGCAGCTACGGACTAGCGGGCAATGAGCAGTTCTTC
TRBV20-1,TRBD1,many,TRBJ2-2,CSARKTGDSNTGELFF,TGCAGTGCTAGGAAGACAGGGGACTCGAACACCGGGGAGCTGTTTTTT
TRBV5-1,.,few,TRBJ2-7,CASSLAPSAFYEQYF,TGCGCCAGCAGCTTGGCCCCGTCAGCATTCTACGAGCAGTACTTC
TRBV18,.,.,TRBJ2-4,CASSLTGAPAKNIQYF,TGTGCCAGCTCACTGACCGGGGCTCCCGCCAAAAACATTCAGTACTTC
TRBV6-2/TRBV6-3,TRBD1,.,TRBJ2-7,CASSEPGQGQYEQYF,TGTGCCAGCAGCGAACCGGGACAGGGACAGTACGAGCAGTACTTC
TRBV6-5,.,many,TRBJ2-1,CASSYSAGDYNEQFF,TGTGCCAGCAGTTACTCGGCAGGGGACTACAATGAGCAGTTCTTC
TRBV2,TRBD2,.,TRBJ2-1,CASSEDRGGHNEQFF,TGTGCCAGCAGTGAAGACCGGGGGGGCCACAATGAGCAGTTCTTC
TRBV25-1,.,few,TRBJ2-3,CASSPPGGQPDTQYF,TGTGCCAGCAGTCCCCCGGGTGGGCAACCAGATACGCAGTATTTT